Listed here is a single T cell receptor beta chain. The assay was immunoSEQ multiplex PCR, and TCRdb's table has in-frame clones only and misses some. Of some 120,000 clones listed, around 92% are singletons. The data stem from a study of control samples from healthy donors and cancer patients. Germline CDR1 reads MNHEY; CDR2 reads SMNVEV (reference sequence). With V trimmed by 4 bases and J by 8 bases, 8 bases remained unmatched. This CDR3 has 14 residues. This chain connects TRBV27 to TRBJ1-2; 9 nucleotides align to TRBD1. This sequence originates from a man aged 45-60 years in good health. The sample consisted of blood. This chain's CDR3 is CASSSRDRVGGYTF. The CDR3 DNA reads TGTGCCAGCAGTTCACGGGACAGGGTAGGGGGCTACACCTTC.